These 29 T cell receptor beta chains were sequenced from one sample in a study of blood T cell repertoires in COVID-19. Assay: immunoSEQ multiplex PCR; the TCRdb copy retains only in-frame clones and omits some. The data show 150,000 to 200,000 clones, just under 80% seen once. The sequenced sample was peripheral blood. The receptors originated from a woman older than 75 with acute or convalescent COVID-19.

This chain connects TRBV9 to TRBJ2-2; the D gene is possibly TRBD1 (5 bases). This CDR3 is built from 16 residues. Deletions cut 0 bases from V and 0 bases from J, with 9 bases between. The V gene's germline CDR1 is SGDLS and CDR2 YYNGEE. In nucleotides, the CDR3 is TGTGCCAGCAGCGTAGTCAGGGCCGCGAACACCGGGGAGCTGTTTTTT. This codes for CASSVVRAANTGELFF.

The V gene is TRBV19, the J gene TRBJ1-3; a possible D gene is TRBD1 (6 bases). CDR1 and CDR2 (germline): LNHDA, SQIVND (reference sequence). Trimming removed 2 bases at V and 0 bases at J, with 17 bases between. The CDR3 loop spans 18 amino acids. The CDR3 reads CASSIKGDGMGSGNTIYF. The DNA of the CDR3 is TGTGCCAGTAGTATAAAGGGGGACGGGATGGGCTCTGGAAACACCATATATTTT.

In regard to this clone: At the DNA level, this CDR3 is encoded by other sequences in the same sample as well. V is TRBV5-1 and J is TRBJ1-4; 7 bases match TRBD1. After removal of 2 bases from V and 0 bases from J, the junction contained 1 base not matched to a gene. The CDR3 consists of 15 residues. Germline CDR1 SGHRS, CDR2 YFSETQ. DNA for the CDR3: TGCGCCAGCAGCTTCCAGGGGGCAACTAATGAAAAACTGTTTTTT. Protein product: CASSFQGATNEKLFF. Together with reference TRBV5-1 and TRBJ1-4, the CDR3 gives the full variable domain: KAGVTQTPRYLIKTRGQQVTLSCSPISGHRSVSWYQQTPGQGLQFLFEYFSETQRNKGNFPGRFSGRQFSNSRSEMNVSTLELGDSALYLCASSFQGATNEKLFFGSGTQLSVL.

The rearrangement joins TRBV7-3 to TRBJ2-1; 11 bases match TRBD2. CDR1 SGHTA and CDR2 FQGTGA come from the germline V gene. The CDR3 is 15 amino acids. The junction had 3 bases not matched to a gene; V was cut back by 5 bases and J by 3 bases. The CDR3 nucleotides are TGTGCCAGCAGCCCGACTAGCGGGGACTACAATGAGCAGTTCTTC. Translating gives CASSPTSGDYNEQFF.

The chain couples TRBV7-9 to TRBJ2-7, with a possible D match to TRBD1 (5 bases). Germline V gene lookup returns CDR1 SEHNR and CDR2 FQNEAQ (reference sequence). CDR3 length equals 18 residues. V was clipped by 5 bases and J by 2 bases, with 25 bases between them. Here the CDR3 DNA reads TGTGCCAGCAGCATCAGGGAACAGCTACTCCTTTTAACCTACGAGCAGTACTTC. Protein product: CASSIREQLLLLTYEQYF. Drawing the rest from reference TRBV7-9 and TRBJ2-7, the complete variable domain is DTGVSQNPRHKITKRGQNVTFRCDPISEHNRLYWYRQTLGQGPEFLTYFQNEAQLEKSRLLSDRFSAERPKGSFSTLEIQRTEQGDSAMYLCASSIREQLLLLTYEQYFGPGTRLTVT.

This chain connects TRBV6-1 to TRBJ1-1, with D possibly matching TRBD1 (5 bases). This CDR3 comprises 14 residues. Germline assignment: CDR1 MNHNS and CDR2 SASEGT. Trimming removed 2 bases at V and 9 bases at J, with 16 bases between. CDR3 loop: CASSERSGIRKAFF. Here the CDR3 DNA reads TGTGCCAGCAGTGAAAGGTCAGGGATTAGGAAAGCTTTCTTT.

This chain uses TRBV4-1 with TRBJ1-1, with D perhaps matching TRBD1 (6 bases). The CDR3 runs 16 residues. Trimming pared 1 base from V and 4 bases from J, leaving 16 bases between. Per germline, CDR1 MGHRA and CDR2 YSYEKL. CDR3 nucleotide sequence: TGCGCCAGCAGCCAAGGAGTGGCTCAGGGGTTCACTGAAGCTTTCTTT. It translates to CASSQGVAQGFTEAFF.

The chain recombines TRBV9 with TRBJ2-3; 8 bases are shared with TRBD2. This CDR3 region has 16 residues. Germline V gene data show CDR1 as SGDLS and CDR2 as YYNGEE. After removal of 0 bases from V and 4 bases from J, the junction contained 7 bases not matched to a gene. CDR3 sequence (DNA): TGTGCCAGCAGCGTAGTGAGCGGGAGTACGGCAGATACGCAGTATTTT. This codes for CASSVVSGSTADTQYF.

This sequence joins TRBV27 and TRBJ2-7; no clear D. The germline CDR1 and CDR2 sequences are MNHEY and SMNVEV (reference sequence). The V gene lost 5 bases and the J gene lost 3 bases, with 14 bases spanning the gap. This CDR3 is built from 14 residues. CDR3 bases: TGTGCCAGCAGTCCTCGTTTTAGCAGCTACGAGCAGTACTTC. Residues: CASSPRFSSYEQYF.

This clone was found a few times. The CDR3 spells CASSQVGGSYNEQFF. As DNA, the CDR3 is TGTGCCAGCAGCCAAGTAGGGGGCTCCTACAATGAGCAGTTCTTC. The V and J genes are TRBV4-2 and TRBJ2-1; D possibly corresponds to TRBD1 (6 bases). This CDR3 contains 15 residues. CDR1 is LGHNA and CDR2 is YNFKEQ in the germline V gene. V gave up 1 base and J gave up 0 bases, with 7 bases separating them.

The rearrangement uses TRBV6-1 and TRBJ1-1; 9 nucleotides line up with TRBD1. There are 13 residues in the CDR3. The ends lost 5 bases at V and 7 bases at J; junction bases unmatched: 5. CDR1 MNHNS and CDR2 SASEGT come from the germline V gene. The chain's CDR3 is CASSPGQGSEAFF. As DNA, the CDR3 is TGTGCCAGCAGTCCGGGACAGGGTAGTGAAGCTTTCTTT.

The chain recombines TRBV27 with TRBJ2-7; tentatively, D is TRBD1 (6 bases). CDR1 and CDR2 from the germline V gene are MNHEY and SMNVEV (reference sequence). Trimming took 3 bases from V and 0 from J, leaving 12 bases between them. This CDR3 spans 15 amino acids. This CDR3 reads CASSFRPGASYEQYF. In DNA form, the CDR3 reads TGTGCCAGCAGTTTCCGGCCAGGGGCCTCCTACGAGCAGTACTTC.

This chain links TRBV14 with TRBJ1-4; no definite D call. The V end was cut by 2 bases, the J end by 8 bases, with 6 bases between. The CDR3 consists of 12 residues. Per the germline V gene, CDR1 is SGHDN and CDR2 is FVKESK. CDR3 protein: CASSQSREKLFF. Written as DNA, the CDR3 is TGTGCCAGCAGCCAAAGCAGGGAAAAACTGTTTTTT.

This chain connects TRBV5-1 to TRBJ2-1; D remains ambiguous. This CDR3 is 11 amino acids long. Germline lookup yields CDR1 SGHRS and CDR2 YFSETQ. V was shortened by 4 bases and J by 9 bases, with 8 bases between the two germline ends. The DNA for the CDR3 is TGCGCCAGCAGCCTTGACACTGAGCAGTTCTTC. It encodes CASSLDTEQFF.

This rearrangement joins TRBV5-1 to TRBJ2-5; 13 bases fit TRBD2. This CDR3 contains 17 residues. With 4 bases clipped from V and 2 bases from J, the junction kept 8 bases outside the gene matches. Germline V gene data show CDR1 as SGHRS and CDR2 as YFSETQ. The CDR3 coding sequence is TGCGCCAGCAGCACCGGGACTAGCGGGGTGGGGCAAGAGACCCAGTACTTC. Translated: CASSTGTSGVGQETQYF.

The chain uses TRBV19 and TRBJ2-4; 7 nucleotides line up with TRBD2. CDR1 is LNHDA, CDR2 SQIVND, per germline (reference sequence). Trimming at V came to 4 bases and at J to 2 bases, leaving 2 bases not matched to a gene. This CDR3 has 14 residues. The CDR3 sequence is CASSRGGSKNIQYF. CDR3 sequence (DNA): TGTGCCAGTAGTAGGGGGGGGTCCAAAAACATTCAGTACTTC.

V is TRBV6-5 and J is TRBJ1-2, with a possible D match to TRBD1 (6 bases). V was trimmed by 6 bases and J by 4 bases, leaving 6 bases between them. CDR3 size: 11 residues. Per the germline V gene, CDR1 is MNHEY and CDR2 is SVGAGI. This chain's CDR3 is CASRGGYGYTF. CDR3 coding DNA: TGTGCCAGCAGAGGGGGCTATGGCTACACCTTC.

This clone was picked up a small number of times. The chain is built from TRBV6-5 and TRBJ1-2; 8 nucleotides agree with TRBD1. This CDR3 is 14 amino acids long. Germline lookup yields CDR1 MNHEY and CDR2 SVGAGI. The J segment lost 8 bases and the V segment lost 2 bases, leaving 7 bases of the junction unmatched. The CDR3 loop reads CASSYTGQGQGYTF. The CDR3 bases are TGTGCCAGCAGTTACACAGGACAGGGACAGGGCTACACCTTC.

The chain recombines TRBV6-5 with TRBJ1-1; D unclear. Trimming pared 4 bases from V and 1 base from J, leaving 7 bases between. Germline loops: CDR1 MNHEY, CDR2 SVGAGI. CDR3 length equals 13 residues. This CDR3 reads CASSSLWNTEAFF. CDR3 DNA: TGTGCCAGCAGTTCACTGTGGAACACTGAAGCTTTCTTT.

This clone was seen a handful of times. The chain joins TRBV5-8 to TRBJ2-7; a weak D match, TRBD1 (6 bases). Germline V gene lookup returns CDR1 SGHTS and CDR2 YDEGEE. The CDR3 length is 14 residues. Trimming pared 5 bases from V and 3 bases from J, leaving 15 bases between. CDR3 region: CASSSPGHSYEQYF. The CDR3 nucleotides read TGTGCCAGCAGTTCTCCGGGACACAGCTACGAGCAGTACTTC.

As regards this clone: This specimen includes other DNA sequences encoding the same CDR3. The chain uses TRBV5-1 and TRBJ2-5, with 12 bases matching TRBD2. This CDR3 spans 14 amino acids. The junction had 3 bases not matched to a gene; V was cut back by 5 bases and J by 4 bases. Germline V gene data show CDR1 as SGHRS and CDR2 as YFSETQ. The CDR3, as DNA: TGCGCCAGCAGGCCGGGACTAGCGGGAGAGACCCAGTACTTC. As protein: CASRPGLAGETQYF.

Only a few counts were recorded for this clone. The chain carries TRBV18 and TRBJ2-5, with a possible D match to TRBD2 (5 bases). CDR3 length: 14 residues. Trimming shortened V by 6 bases and J by 2 bases, and 13 bases separated the two germline ends. Germline CDR1 is KGHSH and CDR2 is LQKENI. CDR3 residues: CASSPIPGQETQYF. The CDR3 coding sequence is TGTGCCAGCTCTCCCATACCGGGACAAGAGACCCAGTACTTC.

This clone was recorded a few times. The chain combines TRBV11-3 with TRBJ2-7; D possibly corresponds to TRBD2 (6 bases). The CDR3 length is 12 residues. Germline CDR1 is SGHNT and CDR2 is YENEEA. Trimming stripped 5 bases from V and 8 bases from J, with 13 bases between. DNA for the CDR3: TGTGCCAGCAGCGCGGGATCCGGCAAGCAGTACTTC. Its protein is CASSAGSGKQYF. Together with reference TRBV11-3 and TRBJ2-7, the CDR3 gives the full variable domain: EAGVVQSPRYKIIEKKQPVAFWCNPISGHNTLYWYLQNLGQGPELLIRYENEEAVDDSQLPKDRFSAERLKGVDSTLKIQPAELGDSAVYLCASSAGSGKQYFGPGTRLTVT.

The chain couples TRBV28 to TRBJ1-2, with TRBD1 matching over 11 bases. This CDR3 region has 17 residues. Germline CDR1 and CDR2: MDHEN and SYDVKM. With 6 bases clipped from V and 4 bases from J, the junction kept 13 bases outside the gene matches. CDR3 in amino acids: CASRATPGQGAGYGYTF. CDR3 DNA: TGTGCCAGCAGAGCCACTCCAGGACAGGGGGCGGGCTATGGCTACACCTTC.

The chain employs TRBV14 and TRBJ1-6; weak D call: TRBD1 (6 bases). The CDR3 is 14 amino acids. V was cut by 1 base and J by 8 bases, with 9 bases left in between. Germline CDR1 reads SGHDN; CDR2 reads FVKESK. The CDR3 nucleotides are TGTGCCAGCAGCCAAGTCCAGGGGTATTCACCCCTCCACTTT. Its translation is CASSQVQGYSPLHF.

Comment on this clone: Other nucleotide sequences in the sample specify the same CDR3. The chain links TRBV2 to TRBJ1-1; D remains unclear. Per the germline V gene, CDR1 is SNHLY and CDR2 is FYNNEI. This CDR3 region has 11 residues. Trimming cost V 9 bases and J 1 base, with 6 bases left between them. The CDR3 sequence: CASRQNTEAFF. CDR3 nucleotide sequence: TGTGCCAGTAGACAGAACACTGAAGCTTTCTTT.

The chain has TRBV4-1 and TRBJ2-3, with a weak D call TRBD1 (7 bases). This CDR3 comprises 16 residues. Germline CDR1 MGHRA, CDR2 YSYEKL. V was trimmed by 4 bases and J by 5 bases, leaving 19 bases between them. Here the CDR3 reads CASSLGGTEGIDTQYF. CDR3 nucleotide sequence: TGCGCCAGCAGCCTTGGGGGGACAGAAGGAATAGATACGCAGTATTTT.

This chain links TRBV2 with TRBJ2-3, with 7 positions matching TRBD2. This CDR3 is built from 19 residues. The trim removed 2 bases at V and 0 bases at J, leaving 14 bases unmatched. Germline V CDR1 and CDR2: SNHLY, FYNNEI. CDR3 DNA: TGTGCCAGCAGTGAAAGGCCCCTCGGCGCGGGGGAAAGCACAGATACGCAGTATTTT. Translated, it gives CASSERPLGAGESTDTQYF.

To note about this clone: The same CDR3 can be traced to other DNA sequences in this sample. V usage is TRBV19 and J usage is TRBJ1-1; 9 bases align to TRBD1. Germline V CDR1 and CDR2: LNHDA, SQIVND (reference sequence). V was pared by 4 bases and J by 3 bases, with 0 bases of the junction left unmatched. The CDR3 consists of 13 residues. CDR3 coding DNA: TGTGCCAGTAGTAGGACAGGGGACACTGAAGCTTTCTTT. The encoded protein is CASSRTGDTEAFF.